This T cell receptor (beta chain) originates from a study of cytomegalovirus exposure and HLA in healthy donors. General observations from the study: Cytomegalovirus association was assigned to over 150 TCR beta chains. Apparent HLA restriction characterized most CMV-associated TCR beta chains in a later analysis.

This clone appeared a single time. Its antigen is not known. V dropped 7 bases and J dropped 5 bases, with 14 bases sitting between them. Looked up from germline, CDR1 is MNHNY and CDR2 is SVGAGI (reference sequence). This CDR3 has 13 residues. Primers included in the PCR were 60 Vbeta and 13 Jbeta primers. Clones were sequenced by immunoSEQ multiplex PCR, and TCRdb holds only the in-frame ones, with some missing. Here the sample spans approximately 100,000 clones, around four fifths being singletons. Despite likely unrecorded immune exposures, the donors were nominally healthy at the time of sampling.

The genes are TRBV6-6 and TRBJ2-5, with D perhaps matching TRBD2 (7 bases). The TCR originated in a man in his forties or fifties in good health and CMV-seronegative. Sequencing was done on a sample of PBMCs. CDR3 nucleotide sequence: TGTGCCAGCACTGGGGGGGCAAGCGAGACCCAGTACTTC. Protein: CASTGGASETQYF.